Sequencing of this TCR beta chain was carried out in a study of T cells in Graves' hyperthyroidism and ophthalmopathy. Study outcomes and limitations: Model predictions of ophthalmopathy came a median around 6.5 months before onset.

A remark on this clonotype: Its target is not known.

Researchers took RNA transcripts and amplified the TCR beta CDR3 regions from them. TCR CDR3 underwent first-round RT-PCR with the HTBI primer set. TCRdb fed the multiplex PCR reads into MiXCR, producing one record per CDR3 protein. The sample has about half a million distinct CDR3 sequences, under 25% seen once. Uncontrolled infection, other autoimmune disease, pregnancy or lactation disqualified patients from enrolment. PBMCs stemmed from approximately 10 ml fresh peripheral blood. The clonotype originates from a woman aged 70 to 79 with Graves' ophthalmopathy. Sequenced material: blood.

The CDR3 sequence is CASSLRPGSLSYNEQFF. Written as DNA, the CDR3 is TGTGCCAGCAGCTTACGCCCAGGGAGTCTGAGTTACAATGAGCAGTTCTTC. J is TRBJ2-1 and V is TRBV7-3; D possibly uses TRBD1 or TRBD2 (5 bases each). In germline, CDR1 is SGHTA, CDR2 FQGTGA. V was trimmed by 2 bases and J by 4 bases, leaving 18 bases between them. This CDR3 is built from 17 residues.